This TCR beta chain was captured in a study of OX40 agonist ivuxolimab in advanced cancers. Across the whole study: Head and neck, renal cell, melanoma or hepatocellular carcinoma were the cancers that dose-escalation patients had.

Data came from immunoSEQ multiplex PCR; TCRdb stores just in-frame clones and leaves some out. This sample yields about 130,000 clones, of which 75% to 95% are seen a single time; roughly 1.1% belongs to the top ten. Drawing of blood for sampling happened at baseline, at cycle 4 day 1, and at cycle 7 day 1. Concerning this clone itself: Its antigen is as yet unknown.

The CDR3 has 12 residues. CDR1 and CDR2 (germline): SGHDT, YYEEEE. Trimming left V 4 bases short and J 5 bases short, with 6 bases between. General study findings and limits: Expanded peripheral T cell antigen specificity was not determined. Expanded clones were, on average, more numerous in CD8+ T cells than in CD4+.

The source of this sequence is an adult with an advanced solid tumor such as melanoma, head and neck, liver or kidney cancer. This material consisted of CD4+ or CD8+ T cells sorted from blood, taken in a trial of the OX40 agonist ivuxolimab. The chain employs TRBV5-6 and TRBJ2-2; no reliable D call. CDR3 nucleotides: TGTGCCAGCAGCCTAACAACCGGGGAGCTGTTTTTT. Its protein is CASSLTTGELFF. The full variable domain, rest sourced from reference TRBV5-6 and TRBJ2-2, is DAGVTQSPTHLIKTRGQQVTLRCSPKSGHDTVSWYQQALGQGPQFIFQYYEEEERQRGNFPDRFSGHQFPNYSSELNVNALLLGDSALYLCASSLTTGELFFGEGSRLTVL.